The 20 T cell receptor beta chains given below trace back to one sample, sequenced in a study of T cell changes during pregnancy in multiple sclerosis. Measured with immunoSEQ multiplex PCR; TCRdb has only the in-frame clones, and not every one. The profile covers around 100,000 clones, with 92% appearing a single time and around 0.92% taken by the ten largest. Sample: peripheral blood, taken after pregnancy. Receptors were obtained from a female donor with multiple sclerosis, enrolled in a pregnancy study.

This clone was recorded only once. This chain joins TRBV5-1 and TRBJ2-5; D might be TRBD2 (5 bases). The J call is uncertain, as TRBJ2-7 better fits the DNA end. The germline gives CDR1 SGHRS, CDR2 YFSETQ. The CDR3 sequence is 14 residues long. Written as DNA, the CDR3 is TGCGCCAGTGCCTCAATTGTCCGGGGTTACGAGCAGTACTTC. This gives the protein CASASIVRGYEQYF.

The gene calls are TRBV4-1 and TRBJ2-3; TRBD1 aligns across 8 bases. The V segment lost 3 bases and the J segment 1 base; nucleotides outside the gene matches: 3. The CDR3 is 15 residues long. Germline CDR1 and CDR2: MGHRA and YSYEKL. The DNA of the CDR3 is TGCGCCAGCAGCCACTCGACAGGGGGCACAGATACGCAGTATTTT. Translation: CASSHSTGGTDTQYF.

The chain is built from TRBV6-4 and TRBJ2-1; 11 nucleotides agree with TRBD1. The CDR3 loop spans 15 amino acids. Trimming cost V 3 bases and J 3 bases; bases outside gene matches: 1. CDR1 is MRHNA and CDR2 is SNTAGT in the germline V gene. The CDR3 loop reads CASSEGTGGYNEQFF. In DNA, the CDR3 is TGTGCCAGCAGTGAGGGGACAGGGGGCTACAATGAGCAGTTCTTC.

This clone was detected only once. This chain links TRBV5-5 with TRBJ1-6; D may be TRBD1 (6 bases). V gave up 4 bases and J gave up 0 bases, with 14 bases separating them. The length of the CDR3 is 17 residues. Germline V gene data show CDR1 as SGHKS and CDR2 as YYEKEE (reference sequence). This CDR3 is CASSLGHQSSYNSPLHF. Here the CDR3 DNA reads TGTGCCAGCAGCCTGGGACACCAAAGCTCCTATAATTCACCCCTCCACTTT.

V usage is TRBV4-3 and J usage is TRBJ2-7, with D perhaps matching TRBD2 (6 bases). CDR3 length: 17 residues. Trimming pared 0 bases from V and 0 bases from J, leaving 15 bases between. Germline-derived CDR1 and CDR2 are LGHNA and YSLEER. The CDR3 DNA is TGCGCCAGCAGCCAAGAAGGACCACTAGCTTACTCCTACGAGCAGTACTTC. It is translated as CASSQEGPLAYSYEQYF.

The CDR3 spells CASSAQMSNQPQHF. The DNA for the CDR3 is TGTGCCAGCAGCGCACAGATGAGCAATCAGCCCCAGCATTTT. The chain recombines TRBV9 with TRBJ1-5; no firm D call. The germline V gene encodes CDR1 SGDLS and CDR2 YYNGEE. The CDR3 totals 14 residues. V was cut by 3 bases and J by 1 base, with 8 bases left in between.

V usage is TRBV28 and J usage is TRBJ1-2; 9 bases are a match to TRBD1. Germline values: CDR1 MDHEN, CDR2 SYDVKM. The CDR3 runs 18 residues. Trimming removed 6 bases from V and 2 bases from J; junction bases left unmatched: 16. The CDR3 sequence: CASRPAGTGFAMNYGYTF. DNA for the CDR3: TGTGCCAGCAGACCCGCCGGGACAGGGTTCGCTATGAACTATGGCTACACCTTC.

This rearrangement joins TRBV28 to TRBJ2-3; 9 nucleotides line up with TRBD2. The germline CDR1 and CDR2 sequences are MDHEN and SYDVKM. V lost 5 bases and J lost 5; bases outside the gene matches: 8. This CDR3 has 15 amino acids. As DNA, the CDR3 is TGTGCCAGCAGTATACTCCTAGCGGGAAGAGATACGCAGTATTTT. Protein: CASSILLAGRDTQYF.

The chain joins TRBV6-1 to TRBJ2-7; 11 bases line up with TRBD2. This CDR3 is built from 15 residues. Trimming cost V 4 bases and J 1 base; bases outside gene matches: 3. The germline CDR1 and CDR2 sequences are MNHNS and SASEGT. CDR3 region: CASSGLAGSSYEQYF. CDR3 DNA sequence: TGTGCCAGCAGTGGACTAGCGGGAAGTTCCTACGAGCAGTACTTC.

This sequence joins TRBV4-1 and TRBJ1-4; possibly TRBD1 for D (6 bases). The length of the CDR3 is 15 residues. The ends were cut back, 0 bases at V and 7 bases at J, with 12 bases in the middle. The V gene's germline CDR1 is MGHRA and CDR2 YSYEKL. The CDR3 DNA follows: TGCGCCAGCAGCCAAGATTTACAGGGTGGTGAAAAACTGTTTTTT. It codes for CASSQDLQGGEKLFF.

The chain recombines TRBV4-2 with TRBJ1-2; tentative D call: TRBD1 (5 bases). This CDR3 comprises 15 residues. The V gene's germline CDR1 is LGHNA and CDR2 YNFKEQ. V was pared by 5 bases and J by 8 bases, with 21 bases between. DNA of the CDR3: TGTGCCAGCAGCGTCAGGAGGGCCACTGAGGGGGGCTACACCTTC. Translated: CASSVRRATEGGYTF.

The genes are TRBV19 and TRBJ2-7; the match to TRBD2 covers 10 bases. Unmatched junction bases numbered 3, after V lost 4 bases and J lost 3 bases. CDR1 LNHDA and CDR2 SQIVND come from the germline V gene (reference sequence). This CDR3 is built from 14 residues. DNA of the CDR3: TGTGCCAGTAGTACCGGGACTAGCGTCTACGAGCAGTACTTC. Its protein is CASSTGTSVYEQYF.

This rearrangement joins TRBV7-3 to TRBJ2-6; TRBD2 matches at 7 bases. After removal of 0 bases from V and 0 bases from J, the junction contained 8 bases not matched to a gene. The germline CDR1 and CDR2 sequences are SGHTA and FQGTGA. The CDR3 length is 19 residues. The CDR3 reads CASSLTGGLPLSGANVLTF. CDR3 nucleotides: TGTGCCAGCAGCTTAACGGGAGGGCTCCCTCTCTCTGGGGCCAACGTCCTGACTTTC.

This clone showed up just once. The V and J genes are TRBV5-4 and TRBJ2-5, with 7 bases aligning to TRBD1. Germline V gene sequence: CDR1 SGHNT, CDR2 YYREEE (reference sequence). This CDR3 is built from 15 residues. With 4 bases clipped from V and 4 bases from J, the junction kept 10 bases outside the gene matches. This chain's CDR3 is CASSPTGDWVETQYF. CDR3 nucleotide sequence: TGTGCCAGCAGCCCAACAGGGGATTGGGTAGAGACCCAGTACTTC.

V usage is TRBV7-2 and J usage is TRBJ2-2, with 7 nucleotides matching TRBD1. CDR3 size: 15 residues. Germline CDR1 is SGHTA and CDR2 is FQGNSA. V trimming: 1 base; J trimming: 3 bases; junction bases outside the gene matches: 2. CDR3 nucleotide sequence: TGTGCCAGCAGCTTAGGACAGGGTTACACCGGGGAGCTGTTTTTT. Amino acids: CASSLGQGYTGELFF.

The rearrangement uses TRBV7-9 and TRBJ1-2; TRBD1 agrees at 10 bases. The CDR3 consists of 16 residues. From germline, CDR1 is SEHNR and CDR2 FQNEAQ (reference sequence). The V segment lost 5 bases and the J segment 4 bases; nucleotides outside the gene matches: 10. The CDR3 sequence: CASSPERGQGTYGYTF. CDR3 in DNA: TGTGCCAGCAGCCCAGAAAGGGGACAGGGGACCTATGGCTACACCTTC.

This clone was counted between two and nine times. The chain uses TRBV2 and TRBJ2-1; D perhaps matches TRBD2 (6 bases). There are 15 residues in the CDR3. The germline CDR1 and CDR2 sequences are SNHLY and FYNNEI. Trimming pared 1 base from V and 4 bases from J, leaving 11 bases between. CDR3 sequence: CASSEVSGRYNEQFF. CDR3 DNA sequence: TGTGCCAGCAGTGAAGTTAGCGGCAGATACAATGAGCAGTTCTTC.

The V call is TRBV9, the J call TRBJ2-1, with TRBD1 identical over 7 bases. The V and J ends lost 4 bases and 5 bases, in that order; junction bases with no gene match: 3. This CDR3 is built from 13 residues. Germline CDR1 is SGDLS and CDR2 is YYNGEE. In DNA, the CDR3 is TGTGCCAGCAGCCATGGACAGGACAATGAGCAGTTCTTC. Amino acids: CASSHGQDNEQFF.

The chain is built from TRBV7-8 and TRBJ1-1; 8 positions agree with TRBD1. The CDR3 extends over 14 amino acids. The V segment lost 1 base and the J segment 7 bases; nucleotides outside the gene matches: 5. Per the germline V gene, CDR1 is SGHVS and CDR2 is FQNEAQ. CDR3 amino acids: CASSLGGQVNEAFF. DNA of the CDR3: TGTGCCAGCAGCTTAGGGGGACAGGTTAATGAAGCTTTCTTT.

The chain couples TRBV28 to TRBJ1-5; maybe TRBD1 (5 bases). From germline, CDR1 is MDHEN and CDR2 SYDVKM. V lost 7 bases and J lost 4, with 17 bases in between. CDR3 length: 15 amino acids. CDR3 nucleotide sequence: TGTGCCAGCACCAAAGGGGAGGAGAGAAATCAGCCCCAGCATTTT. Translated: CASTKGEERNQPQHF.